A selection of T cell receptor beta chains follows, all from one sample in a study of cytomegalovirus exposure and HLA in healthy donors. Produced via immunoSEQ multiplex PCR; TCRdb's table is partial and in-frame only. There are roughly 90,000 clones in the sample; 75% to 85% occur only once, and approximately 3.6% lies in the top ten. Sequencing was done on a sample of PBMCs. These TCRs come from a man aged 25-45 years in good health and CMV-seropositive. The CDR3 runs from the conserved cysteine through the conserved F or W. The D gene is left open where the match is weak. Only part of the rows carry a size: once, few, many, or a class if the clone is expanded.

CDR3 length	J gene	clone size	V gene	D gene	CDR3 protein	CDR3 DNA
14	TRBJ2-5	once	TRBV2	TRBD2	CASSEREGGETQYF	TGTGCCAGCAGTGAGCGGGAGGGGGGCGAGACCCAGTACTTC
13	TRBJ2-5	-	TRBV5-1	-	CASSLAPESSQYF	TGCGCCAGCAGCTTGGCCCCGGAGTCCTCCCAGTACTTC
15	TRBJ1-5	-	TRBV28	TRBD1	CASSLGGGATQPQHF	TGTGCCAGCAGTTTAGGAGGGGGCGCGACTCAGCCCCAGCATTTT
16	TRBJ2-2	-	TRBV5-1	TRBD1	CASRYSRGIGTGELFF	TGCGCCAGCAGATATTCCAGGGGGATAGGCACCGGGGAGCTGTTTTTT
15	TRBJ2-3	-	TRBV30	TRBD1	CAWYPRDRGPDTQYF	TGTGCCTGGTATCCCCGGGACAGGGGACCTGATACGCAGTATTTT
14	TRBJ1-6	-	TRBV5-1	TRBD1	CASSLQGADSPLHF	TGCGCCAGCAGCCTCCAGGGGGCTGATTCACCCCTCCACTTT
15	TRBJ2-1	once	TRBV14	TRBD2	CASSPLTSGFNEQFF	TGTGCCAGCAGCCCCCTGACTAGCGGCTTCAATGAGCAGTTCTTC
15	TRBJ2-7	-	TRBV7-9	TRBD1	CASSPASDRAYEQYF	TGTGCCAGCAGCCCCGCCTCGGACAGGGCCTACGAGCAGTACTTC
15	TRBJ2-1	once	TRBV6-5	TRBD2	CASRGAGGPYNEQFF	TGTGCCAGCAGGGGAGCGGGAGGGCCCTACAATGAGCAGTTCTTC
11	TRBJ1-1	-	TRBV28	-	CASSLSREAFF	TGTGCCAGCAGTCTTTCCCGGGAAGCTTTCTTT
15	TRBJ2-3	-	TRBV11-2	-	CASTAQQGTADTQYF	TGTGCCAGCACCGCACAGCAGGGTACCGCAGATACGCAGTATTTT
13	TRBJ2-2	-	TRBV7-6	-	CASSLAEGGELFF	TGTGCCAGCAGCCTGGCCGAGGGCGGGGAGCTGTTTTTT
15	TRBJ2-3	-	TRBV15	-	CATSRTSHPTDTQYF	TGTGCCACCAGCAGAACTAGCCATCCCACAGATACGCAGTATTTT
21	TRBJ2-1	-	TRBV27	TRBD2	CASSLRSPGLAGGRAYNEQFF	TGTGCCAGCAGTTTGAGGTCCCCCGGACTAGCGGGAGGAAGGGCCTACAATGAGCAGTTCTTC
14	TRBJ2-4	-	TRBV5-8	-	CASSPGVVKNIQYF	TGTGCCAGCAGCCCAGGGGTGGTAAAAAACATTCAGTACTTC
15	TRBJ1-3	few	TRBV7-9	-	CASSLGGSSGNTIYF	TGTGCCAGCAGCTTAGGCGGGAGCTCTGGAAACACCATATATTTT
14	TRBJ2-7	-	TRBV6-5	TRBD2	CASSPRLAAYEQYF	TGTGCCAGCAGTCCCAGACTAGCGGCCTACGAGCAGTACTTC
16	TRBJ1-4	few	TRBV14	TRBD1	CASSPGQGSGGEKLFF	TGTGCCAGCAGCCCGGGACAGGGCTCGGGGGGTGAAAAACTGTTTTTT
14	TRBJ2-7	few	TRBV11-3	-	CASSAHGSTGEQYF	TGTGCCAGCAGTGCCCACGGGTCTACAGGCGAGCAGTACTTC
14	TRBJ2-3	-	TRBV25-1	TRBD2	CASSESRAGDTQYF	TGTGCCAGCAGTGAATCCCGAGCGGGGGATACGCAGTATTTT
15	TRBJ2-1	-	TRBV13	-	CASSFSKIAYNEQFF	TGTGCCAGCAGCTTTAGTAAGATCGCCTACAATGAGCAGTTCTTC
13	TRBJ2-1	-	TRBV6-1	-	CASSVPSYNEQFF	TGTGCCAGCAGTGTTCCTTCCTACAATGAGCAGTTCTTC
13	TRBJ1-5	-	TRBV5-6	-	CASSLAGVQPQHF	TGTGCCAGCAGCTTGGCAGGGGTCCAGCCCCAGCATTTT
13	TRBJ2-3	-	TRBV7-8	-	CASSFGEADTQYF	TGTGCCAGCAGCTTTGGGGAGGCAGATACGCAGTATTTT
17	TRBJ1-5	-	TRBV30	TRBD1	CAWSLRGGQGANQPQHF	TGTGCCTGGAGCCTGCGGGGGGGACAGGGGGCCAATCAGCCCCAGCATTTT
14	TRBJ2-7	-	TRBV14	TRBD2	CASSPIHGGYEQYF	TGTGCCAGCAGCCCGATTCACGGGGGGTACGAGCAGTACTTC
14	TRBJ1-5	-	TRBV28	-	CASMKAASNQPQHF	TGTGCCAGCATGAAGGCGGCGAGCAATCAGCCCCAGCATTTT
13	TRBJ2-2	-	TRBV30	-	CAFRHDTPGELFF	TGTGCCTTTCGACATGACACACCCGGGGAGCTGTTTTTT
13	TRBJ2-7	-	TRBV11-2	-	CASSSLVAYEQYF	TGTGCCAGCAGCTCTCTTGTCGCCTACGAGCAGTACTTC
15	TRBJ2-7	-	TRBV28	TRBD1	CASSFPGQVDYEQYF	TGTGCCAGCAGTTTCCCGGGACAGGTTGACTACGAGCAGTACTTC
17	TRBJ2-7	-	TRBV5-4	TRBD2	CASSWGGSGGPSYEQYF	TGTGCCAGCAGCTGGGGGGGGTCGGGAGGGCCCTCCTACGAGCAGTACTTC
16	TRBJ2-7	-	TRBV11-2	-	CASSQQSGAPVYEQYF	TGTGCCAGCAGCCAACAATCAGGGGCGCCGGTCTACGAGCAGTACTTC
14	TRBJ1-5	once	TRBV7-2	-	CASSLGLPNQPQHF	TGTGCCAGCAGCTTAGGACTCCCCAATCAGCCCCAGCATTTT
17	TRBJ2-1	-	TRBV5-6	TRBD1	CASSFYMGTGTYNEQFF	TGTGCCAGCAGCTTCTATATGGGGACAGGGACCTACAATGAGCAGTTCTTC
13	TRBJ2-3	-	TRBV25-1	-	CASSEGRTDTQYF	TGTGCCAGCAGTGAAGGCCGCACAGATACGCAGTATTTT
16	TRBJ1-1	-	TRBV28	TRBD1	CASSFPIQGDNTEAFF	TGTGCCAGCAGTTTCCCCATACAGGGGGACAACACTGAAGCTTTCTTT
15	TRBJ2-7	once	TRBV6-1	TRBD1	CASSATGQGLFEQYF	TGTGCCAGCAGTGCGACCGGACAGGGGCTTTTCGAGCAGTACTTC
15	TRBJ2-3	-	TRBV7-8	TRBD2	CATDNVAGDTDTQYF	TGTGCCACCGACAACGTAGCGGGGGACACAGATACGCAGTATTTT
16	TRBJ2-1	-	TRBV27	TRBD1	CASSFKPGQGLNEQFF	TGTGCCAGCAGTTTCAAGCCGGGACAGGGTCTGAATGAGCAGTTCTTC
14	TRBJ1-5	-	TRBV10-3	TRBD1	CAISEGQGIQPQHF	TGTGCCATCAGTGAGGGACAGGGGATACAGCCCCAGCATTTT
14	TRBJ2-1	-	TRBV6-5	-	CASSYWDTQREQFF	TGTGCCAGCAGTTACTGGGACACCCAAAGGGAGCAGTTCTTC
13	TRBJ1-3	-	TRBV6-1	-	CASSARDSNTIYF	TGTGCCAGCAGTGCCCGAGACAGCAACACCATATATTTT
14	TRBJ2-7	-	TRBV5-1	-	CASSLETRSDEQYF	TGCGCCAGCAGCTTGGAGACAAGGTCTGACGAGCAGTACTTC
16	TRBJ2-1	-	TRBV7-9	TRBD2	CASSSSGRALHNEQFF	TGTGCCAGCAGCTCTAGCGGGAGGGCCCTCCACAATGAGCAGTTCTTC
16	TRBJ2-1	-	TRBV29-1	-	CSVERHYRSSYNEQFF	TGCAGCGTTGAGCGACATTACAGGAGCTCCTACAATGAGCAGTTCTTC
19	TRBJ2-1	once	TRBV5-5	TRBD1	CASSAQITGVPSSYNEQFF	TGTGCCAGCAGCGCCCAAATTACAGGGGTCCCTAGCTCCTACAATGAGCAGTTCTTC
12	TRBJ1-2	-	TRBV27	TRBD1	CASVTGVAGYTF	TGTGCCAGCGTGACAGGGGTCGCGGGCTACACCTTC
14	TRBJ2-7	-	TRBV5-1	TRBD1	CASSFRDSVHEQYF	TGCGCCAGCAGCTTCCGGGACAGTGTCCACGAGCAGTACTTC
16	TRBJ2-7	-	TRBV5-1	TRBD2	CASSLWGGTSSYEQYF	TGCGCCAGCAGCTTGTGGGGGGGTACGAGCTCCTACGAGCAGTACTTC
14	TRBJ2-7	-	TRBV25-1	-	CASSPLGEASGQYF	TGTGCCAGCAGTCCCCTCGGAGAGGCTTCTGGGCAGTACTTC
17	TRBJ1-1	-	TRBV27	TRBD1	CASSRPGTGGQGTEAFF	TGTGCCAGCAGTCGGCCGGGGACAGGGGGCCAAGGAACTGAAGCTTTCTTT